This T cell receptor beta chain was profiled in a study of cytomegalovirus exposure and HLA in healthy donors. Background on the study: Membership in the Caucasian-associated ancestry cluster was found for 81% of about 430 genotyped donors. Findings of the study overall: Reports indicate that TCR beta sequences accurately predicted the HLA-A and HLA-B alleles of most subjects. Highly shared sequence variants in one cluster were likely a sequencing artifact. For most TCR beta V segments, an earlier analysis put the productive rate at about 90% or about 30% of the time.

This clone has only a few counts. Its antigen remains unidentified. Germline-derived CDR1 and CDR2 are PRHDT and FYEKMQ (reference sequence). The V end lost 2 bases, the J end lost 6 bases, and 13 bases lay between the germline ends. The CDR3 length is 14 residues. PCR was performed using 60 Vbeta and 13 Jbeta primers. Libraries were prepared by immunoSEQ multiplex PCR; TCRdb keeps only in-frame clonotypes and omits some of them. This sample yields roughly 100,000 clones, of which roughly three quarters are seen a single time; around 6% belongs to the top ten. Source material: PBMCs. The J gene is TRBJ1-1, the V gene TRBV13, with D possibly matching TRBD1 (6 bases). The receptor was derived from a male donor in good health and CMV-seronegative. The CDR3 DNA reads as TGTGCCAGCAGCTTACCAGGGGTGGATGCTGAAGCTTTCTTT. Amino acids: CASSLPGVDAEAFF.